The present entry profiles one TCR beta chain with its context. Its antigen is as yet unknown. With CCR7-negative CD45RA+ TemRA cells, CD45RO+ cells were combined in CD8 memory. This sample is part of a study of shared clonotypes between healthy human individuals. Whole-study results and caveats: Depth was large, yet rarefaction showed that sorted-subset sequencing was incomplete. Clonotypes that were shared across four donors made up around 5% of naive CD4 clonotypes.

The CDR3 totals 13 residues. Germline V gene sequence: CDR1 ENHRY, CDR2 SYGVKD. Trimming removed 10 bases at V and 3 bases at J, with 14 bases between. TCRdb's copy holds only in-frame clones and misses some; the assay was immunoSEQ multiplex PCR. The sample yields a few hundred thousand clones, roughly 84% seen once. Material: memory CD8+ T cells sorted from blood. Subset here: CD45RO+ cells pooled with CCR7-negative TemRA cells. The J gene is TRBJ2-3, the V gene TRBV10-3; the D is unclear. This clonotype originated in a young man in good health. The CDR3 DNA reads TGTGCCACCGGACCCTCCTGGACAGATACGCAGTATTTT. This translates into CATGPSWTDTQYF.